Sequencing of this T cell receptor beta chain was carried out in a study of long-term antiretroviral therapy in people with HIV. Whole-study results and caveats: Specimen acquisition occurred between about 2004 and 2017, potentially under older ART regimens. Researchers lacked any data on ART adherence, viral resistance or therapy changes.

Survey-level resolution applied to immunoSEQ assay v3.0. Sequenced by immunoSEQ multiplex PCR; TCRdb stores in-frame clones only, minus some. The sample has approximately 29,000 clones; over 80% are singletons. With respect to this clone: Its antigen remains unknown.

Donors each had at least one pre-ART PBMC sample and at least two post-ART ones. Each HIV-infected participant was given treatment in the United States. The clonotype was recovered from a man aged 18 to 30 with HIV. The input for sequencing was unsorted PBMCs, taken 0.4 years after starting antiretroviral therapy.

The CDR3 nucleotides are TGTGCAGGACAGGGGAACACTGAAGCTTTCTTT. It encodes CAGQGNTEAFF. This sequence joins TRBV2 and TRBJ1-1; TRBD1 matches at 8 bases. Germline V gene lookup returns CDR1 SNHLY and CDR2 FYNNEI. The CDR3 runs to 11 residues.